Each of the 5 T cell receptor beta chains below was sequenced from the same sample in a study of blood T cell repertoires in COVID-19. Repertoires were generated with immunoSEQ multiplex PCR, while TCRdb's copy carries only in-frame clones and drops some. Seen here are about 190,000 clones, approximately 86% observed once, and the top ten hold 0.95% to 1.3%. Sequencing used peripheral blood. Every receptor here comes from a man aged 30 to 39 with acute or convalescent COVID-19.

A note on this clone: The sample carries other DNA sequences with the same CDR3. CDR3 residues: CASRTGGTEAFF. The CDR3 region has the DNA TGTGCCAGCAGGACGGGCGGGACTGAAGCTTTCTTT. V gene TRBV6-5 combines with J gene TRBJ1-1, with unresolved D. Between the trimmed V and J ends, which lost 6 bases and 5 bases, there was a span of 10 bases. CDR1 and CDR2 (germline): MNHEY, SVGAGI. The CDR3 is 12 amino acids.

The J gene is TRBJ1-2, the V gene TRBV28; D unresolved. V lost 6 bases and J 2 bases, leaving 10 bases between the germline ends. The length of the CDR3 is 13 residues. Germline CDR1 is MDHEN and CDR2 is SYDVKM. CDR3 amino acids: CASSVPQNYGYTF. The CDR3 bases are TGTGCCAGCAGCGTCCCCCAGAACTATGGCTACACCTTC.

The V and J genes are TRBV30 and TRBJ2-7, with TRBD2 identical over 7 bases. CDR1 GTSNPN and CDR2 SVGIG come from the germline V gene (reference sequence). The CDR3 sequence is 19 residues long. V shed 2 bases, J shed 0 bases, and the junction held 19 bases outside the gene matches. The CDR3 DNA reads as TGTGCCTGGAGTAGAGGGTCTTTCCGGGGACTAATATTCTCCTACGAGCAGTACTTC. It encodes CAWSRGSFRGLIFSYEQYF.

The V call is TRBV9, the J call TRBJ2-3; the match to TRBD2 covers 7 bases. CDR3 length: 16 residues. V shed 6 bases, J shed 4 bases, and the junction held 14 bases outside the gene matches. CDR1 and CDR2 (germline): SGDLS, YYNGEE. The CDR3 coding sequence is TGTGCCAGCAACCGTGGGGGGAGGGCCAGCGCAGATACGCAGTATTTT. Translating it yields CASNRGGRASADTQYF.

V and J are TRBV29-1 and TRBJ1-5; 7 positions match TRBD1. The V gene's germline CDR1 is SQVTM and CDR2 ANQGSEA. The junction had 6 bases not matched to a gene; V was cut back by 6 bases and J by 7 bases. The CDR3 runs 12 residues. The CDR3 region has the DNA TGCAGCGTCCGGACAGGCGGGCAGCCCCAGCATTTT. It yields the protein CSVRTGGQPQHF.